This TCR beta chain was recovered during a study of T cells after yellow fever vaccination. Study findings and constraints: Most primary-vaccination clones reappeared after the booster (approximately 97% CD4, 88% CD8). A weaker but faster secondary response was observed, peaking on day 5 versus 15.

This clonotype has a handful of counts. Its antigen is unidentified. This CDR3 region has 14 residues. The germline CDR1 and CDR2 sequences are SGHTA and FQGNSA. Between the trimmed V and J ends, which lost 6 bases and 9 bases, there was a span of 15 bases. MiXCR, run by TCRdb on the 5' RACE reads, gives a single entry per CDR3 protein. The sample records some 150,000 distinct CDR3 sequences, approximately 11% being singletons. This sequence joins TRBV7-2 and TRBJ1-6; D not certain. This TCR was sampled from a man aged 18 to 29 who received the YFV17D yellow fever vaccine. The sample was CD8+ T cells sorted from PBMCs, taken 15 days after the yellow fever booster vaccination. The DNA of the CDR3 is TGTGCCAGCAGTCAAGTCTGGGAGAGTTCACCCCTCCACTTT. Protein sequence: CASSQVWESSPLHF.